One and the same sample provided the 29 T cell receptor beta chains below, sequenced in a study of regulatory T cells in long-lasting Graves disease. Researchers made TCR beta libraries by using iRepertoire HTBI primers and running Arm-PCR on CDR3 regions. Each CDR3 protein gets one entry after TCRdb re-called the multiplex PCR reads with MiXCR. This table has about 460,000 distinct CDR3 sequences, 14% appearing once. Time point denoted: newly diagnosed GD, antithyroid drugs for less than 3 months. PBMC-derived RNA was used for the TCR library. This sample was also put to use in a study of T cells in Graves' hyperthyroidism and ophthalmopathy.

The source was peripheral blood mononuclear cells (PBMCs), collected at new diagnosis, from a patient treated with antithyroid drugs. All receptors derive from a woman aged 45-59 years with Graves disease.

The chain recombines TRBV18 with TRBJ2-7; D not resolved. The CDR3 contains 12 residues. The V end was cut by 0 bases, the J end by 10 bases, with 10 bases between. CDR1 and CDR2 from the germline V gene are KGHSH and LQKENI. This CDR3 is CASSPPVGSQYF. CDR3 nucleotide sequence: TGTGCCAGCTCACCACCTGTCGGCAGCCAGTACTTC. Combining the CDR3 with reference TRBV18 and TRBJ2-7 gives the whole variable domain NAGVMQNPRHLVRRRGQEARLRCSPMKGHSHVYWYRQLPEEGLKFMVYLQKENIIDESGMPKERFSAEFPKEGPSILRIQQVVRGDSAAYFCASSPPVGSQYFGPGTRLTVT.

V and J are TRBV11-1 and TRBJ1-3; D call uncertain. This CDR3 spans 15 amino acids. Between the trimmed V and J ends, which lost 6 bases and 1 base, there was a span of 13 bases. Germline CDR1 reads SGHAT; CDR2 reads FQDESV (reference sequence). DNA of the CDR3: TGTGCCAGCAGATCCGCTACGGGGTCTGGAAACACCATATATTTT. Its protein product is CASRSATGSGNTIYF.

The rearrangement links TRBV6-4 to TRBJ2-3; tentatively, D is TRBD1 (6 bases). Germline V gives CDR1 MRHNA, CDR2 SNTAGT. V lost 6 bases and J 4 bases, leaving 17 bases between the germline ends. CDR3 length: 15 residues. The CDR3 DNA is TGTGCCAGCAGCCCCACAGGGAGCGCATCAGATACGCAGTATTTT. This encodes CASSPTGSASDTQYF.

Concerning this clonotype: A much larger clone sits a single nucleotide away, making a read error possible. The V gene is TRBV7-2, the J gene TRBJ2-7; D unclear. The CDR3 has 17 residues. The germline CDR1 and CDR2 sequences are SGHTA and FQGNSA. The ends were cut back, 8 bases at V and 0 bases at J, with 23 bases in the middle. The CDR3 loop is CASGVRVGRGSSYEQYF. The DNA of the CDR3 is TGTGCCAGCGGCGTAAGGGTGGGTCGCGGTAGCTCCTACGAGCAGTACTTC.

Concerning this clonotype: This likely comes from a read error, as the CDR3 has no conserved phenylalanine or tryptophan at its end. This chain links TRBV19 with TRBJ2-1; 15 nucleotides agree with TRBD2. Germline V gene sequence: CDR1 LNHDA, CDR2 SQIVND (reference sequence). The CDR3 spans 19 residues. V shed 3 bases, J shed 8 bases, and the junction held 14 bases outside the gene matches. The DNA of the CDR3 is TGTGCCAGTAGTATTGAGTACTCTGGACTAGCGGGAGGGCCACATGAGCAGTTCCTC. Protein sequence: CASSIEYSGLAGGPHEQFL.

This clonotype was observed many times. The chain links TRBV28 to TRBJ2-4, with 7 positions matching TRBD1. CDR1 and CDR2 (germline): MDHEN, SYDVKM. The V gene end was trimmed by 2 bases and the J gene end by 5 bases; junction bases not matched to a gene: 0. CDR3 length: 13 amino acids. CDR3 nucleotide sequence: TGTGCCAGCAGTTTAACAGGGGAAAACATTCAGTACTTC. Translation gives CASSLTGENIQYF.

The chain combines TRBV5-1 with TRBJ2-1; 14 nucleotides agree with TRBD2. With V trimmed by 1 base and J by 10 bases, 10 bases remained unmatched. CDR1 is SGHRS, CDR2 YFSETQ, per germline. The CDR3 has 17 amino acids. The CDR3 coding sequence is TGCGCCAGCAGCTTGACAGGGGGACTAGCGGGAGTGGGGGAGCAGTTCTTC. This codes for CASSLTGGLAGVGEQFF.

The CDR3 DNA reads TGTGCCAGCAGCTTGGCCACGGGGGGGCTTTTTGATGGCTACACCTTC. It specifies CASSLATGGLFDGYTF. The V gene is TRBV5-5, the J gene TRBJ1-2; D may be TRBD1 (6 bases). The V end was cut by 0 bases, the J end by 6 bases, with 18 bases between. Germline V CDR1 and CDR2: SGHKS, YYEKEE (reference sequence). The CDR3 runs 16 residues. Supplemented by reference TRBV5-5 and TRBJ1-2, the full variable domain reads DAGVTQSPTHLIKTRGQQVTLRCSPISGHKSVSWYQQVLGQGPQFIFQYYEKEERGRGNFPDRFSARQFPNYSSELNVNALLLGDSALYLCASSLATGGLFDGYTFGSGTRLTVV.

This rearrangement joins TRBV7-2 to TRBJ2-5; 12 nucleotides agree with TRBD2. CDR3 size: 15 residues. Trimming cost V 5 bases and J 5 bases; bases outside gene matches: 6. Germline CDR1 and CDR2: SGHTA and FQGNSA. CDR3 sequence reads: CASSRWTSGKETQYF. In DNA, the CDR3 is TGTGCCAGCAGCCGATGGACTAGCGGGAAGGAGACCCAGTACTTC.

This clonotype has only a few counts. The V call is TRBV18, the J call TRBJ1-4; no reliable D call. The CDR3 sequence is 15 residues long. Germline CDR1 reads KGHSH; CDR2 reads LQKENI. Trimming took off 0 bases at V and 4 bases at J, with 9 bases between the two ends. In DNA form, the CDR3 reads TGTGCCAGCTCACCACCCGGAGGGAATAATGAAAAACTGTTTTTT. Protein product: CASSPPGGNNEKLFF.

This clonotype was picked up many times. This chain uses TRBV20-1 with TRBJ2-5, with D perhaps being TRBD1 or TRBD2 (5 bases each). The CDR3 is 13 residues long. V was shortened by 5 bases and J by 5 bases, with 15 bases between the two germline ends. The germline V gene encodes CDR1 DFQATT and CDR2 SNEGSKA (reference sequence). CDR3: CSASVDWGETQYF. As DNA, the CDR3 is TGCAGTGCTTCAGTCGATTGGGGGGAGACCCAGTACTTC.

This clonotype was detected only a few times. This CDR3 is CASSWRRSGRATEDTQYF. The CDR3, as DNA: TGTGCCAGCAGCTGGCGTCGGAGCGGGAGGGCGACCGAAGATACGCAGTATTTT. The V gene is TRBV7-8, the J gene TRBJ2-3; 10 bases match TRBD2. V gave up 4 bases and J gave up 5 bases; unmatched junction bases: 15. Germline lookup yields CDR1 SGHVS and CDR2 FQNEAQ. The CDR3 totals 18 residues.

This clonotype was observed a few times. J is TRBJ2-7 and V is TRBV7-2, with D tentatively TRBD1 or TRBD2 (5 bases each). The V end was cut by 6 bases, the J end by 2 bases, with 14 bases between. The CDR3 is made up of 14 amino acids. Per the germline V gene, CDR1 is SGHTA and CDR2 is FQGNSA. The CDR3 is CASRSPGRTYEQYF. The CDR3 nucleotides are TGTGCCAGCAGATCCCCGGGACGTACCTACGAGCAGTACTTC. Full variable domain (outside the CDR3, taken from reference TRBV7-2 and TRBJ2-7): GAGVSQSPSNKVTEKGKDVELRCDPISGHTALYWYRQSLGQGLEFLIYFQGNSAPDKSGLPSDRFSAERTGGSVSTLTIQRTQQEDSAVYLCASRSPGRTYEQYFGPGTRLTVT.

About this clonotype: This may arise from a read error, as a much more abundant clone is one base away. J is TRBJ2-1 and V is TRBV30, with D possibly TRBD2 on 6 matching bases. Germline V CDR1 and CDR2: GTSNPN, SVGIG (reference sequence). The CDR3 spans 14 residues. The V end was cut by 4 bases, the J end by 5 bases, with 15 bases between. CDR3 loop: CAWNAGSIHNEQFF. For the CDR3, the DNA is TGTGCCTGGAACGCCGGGAGCATCCACAATGAGCAGTTCTTC.

This clonotype was seen many times. This chain connects TRBV12-3 or TRBV12-4 to TRBJ1-3; D not resolved. The CDR3 covers 11 residues. The V end lost 8 bases, the J end lost 4 bases, and 6 bases lay between the germline ends. DNA for the CDR3: TGTGCCAGCGGAGCGGGAAACACCATATATTTT. Translated, it gives CASGAGNTIYF.

This clonotype was picked up many times. The chain uses TRBV28 and TRBJ1-1, with TRBD1 as a possible D gene (6 bases). CDR1 and CDR2 (germline): MDHEN, SYDVKM. Trimming took off 3 bases at V and 4 bases at J, with 12 bases between the two ends. CDR3 length equals 14 residues. CDR3 DNA: TGTGCCAGCAGTTTGGGCAGGGACATCACTGAAGCTTTCTTT. It translates to CASSLGRDITEAFF.

This clonotype came up a few times. The J gene is TRBJ2-2, the V gene TRBV29-1, with 9 bases that match TRBD2. The CDR3 contains 14 residues. Trimming took 2 bases from V and 4 from J; bases not matched to a gene: 2. Germline V gene data show CDR1 as SQVTM and CDR2 as ANQGSEA. This CDR3 is CSVESREGTGELFF. The DNA for the CDR3 is TGCAGCGTTGAATCGCGGGAGGGCACCGGGGAGCTGTTTTTT.

In this sample, this clonotype turned up once. Since a much larger clone is just one base distant, this may be a read error. The chain combines TRBV24-1 with TRBJ2-1; 13 bases are shared with TRBD2. J was trimmed by 7 bases and V by 4 bases; bases with no gene match: 6. Germline assignment: CDR1 KGHDR and CDR2 SFDVKD. This CDR3 contains 16 residues. This CDR3 reads CATSDLLAGGGNEQFF. CDR3 DNA: TGTGCCACCAGTGACCTACTAGCGGGAGGGGGGAATGAGCAGTTCTTC.

A few counts support this clonotype. V usage is TRBV24-1 and J usage is TRBJ1-2; D is unclear. The germline V gene encodes CDR1 KGHDR and CDR2 SFDVKD. CDR3 length: 11 residues. Trimming shortened V by 12 bases and J by 7 bases, and 14 bases separated the two germline ends. The CDR3 nucleotides read TGTGCCTCTAGCGACTTTGGTGGCTACACCTTC. It yields the protein CASSDFGGYTF.

The V gene is TRBV6-1, the J gene TRBJ2-1; TRBD2 matches 11 bases. This CDR3 is 15 amino acids long. The J segment lost 7 bases and the V segment lost 7 bases, leaving 9 bases of the junction unmatched. CDR1 and CDR2 (germline): MNHNS, SASEGT. The CDR3 coding sequence is TGTGCCAGCACCGCCGGGACTAGCGGAACTAATGAGCAGTTCTTC. Protein product: CASTAGTSGTNEQFF.

This clonotype was observed many times. This chain links TRBV27 with TRBJ1-1; no clear D. Trimming removed 6 bases at V and 4 bases at J, with 18 bases between. Germline CDR1 and CDR2: MNHEY and SMNVEV (reference sequence). The CDR3 covers 15 residues. In DNA form, the CDR3 reads TGTGCCAGCAGCGTCCTAAGTGATCCTGCCACTGAAGCTTTCTTT. This translates into CASSVLSDPATEAFF.

The chain recombines TRBV30 with TRBJ2-4; maybe TRBD2 (6 bases). V lost 2 bases to trimming and J lost 6 bases, with 8 bases between them. The germline gives CDR1 GTSNPN, CDR2 SVGIG (reference sequence). The CDR3 is 12 residues long. The CDR3 protein is CAWSREVNIQYF. CDR3 sequence (DNA): TGTGCCTGGAGTAGGGAGGTAAACATTCAGTACTTC.

The chain uses TRBV4-1 and TRBJ2-3, with 7 bases identical to TRBD1. V gave up 1 base and J gave up 4 bases; unmatched junction bases: 5. The germline gives CDR1 MGHRA, CDR2 YSYEKL. This CDR3 is 15 amino acids long. The CDR3 DNA reads TGCGCCAGCAGCCAAGGGAAAGGGGGCGCAGATACGCAGTATTTT. As protein: CASSQGKGGADTQYF.

V is TRBV5-1 and J is TRBJ2-2, with D possibly matching TRBD2 (6 bases). Germline V gene sequence: CDR1 SGHRS, CDR2 YFSETQ. V was clipped by 7 bases and J by 4 bases, with 17 bases between them. The CDR3 is made up of 15 amino acids. CDR3 region: CASVSGTPSTGELFF. In DNA, the CDR3 is TGCGCCAGCGTCTCCGGGACTCCCAGCACCGGGGAGCTGTTTTTT.

This clonotype was observed at least ten times. The rearrangement uses TRBV28 and TRBJ1-1, with D perhaps TRBD1 (6 bases). V lost 8 bases to trimming and J lost 1 base, with 20 bases between them. The CDR3 is made up of 16 amino acids. Germline V gives CDR1 MDHEN, CDR2 SYDVKM. The CDR3 nucleotides are TGTGCCAGCGTCCCCCCTTCAGGGACACCGAACACTGAAGCTTTCTTT. Translated: CASVPPSGTPNTEAFF.

There are many counts of this clonotype. The gene calls are TRBV6-5 and TRBJ1-1, with D uncertain. Germline CDR1 and CDR2: MNHEY and SVGAGI. The CDR3 spans 15 residues. Trimming shortened V by 2 bases and J by 0 bases, and 10 bases separated the two germline ends. This CDR3 is CASSYDGLVNTEAFF. CDR3 coding DNA: TGTGCCAGCAGTTACGATGGGTTGGTGAACACTGAAGCTTTCTTT.

For this clonotype: A read error may be the cause here, since a much bigger clone is one base away. The V and J genes are TRBV28 and TRBJ2-3; D is unclear. The CDR3 runs to 14 residues. Trimming removed 3 bases from V and 4 bases from J, with 11 bases in between. Germline V lookup: CDR1 MDHEN, CDR2 SYDVKM. CDR3 amino acids: CASSFGSTADTQYF. In DNA, the CDR3 is TGTGCCAGCAGTTTCGGCTCCACCGCAGATACGCAGTATTTT. The entire variable domain, with the rest obtained from reference TRBV28 and TRBJ2-3, is as follows: DVKVTQSSRYLVKRTGEKVFLECVQDMDHENMFWYRQDPGLGLRLIYFSYDVKMKEKGDIPEGYSVSREKKERFSLILESASTNQTSMYLCASSFGSTADTQYFGPGTRLTVL.

This clonotype was detected many times. V is TRBV11-2 and J is TRBJ2-7, with 10 bases matching TRBD2. This CDR3 region has 17 residues. CDR1 and CDR2 from the germline V gene are SGHAT and FQNNGV. Trimming at V came to 0 bases and at J to 3 bases, leaving 8 bases not matched to a gene. As DNA, the CDR3 is TGTGCCAGCAGCTTAGATCGGCTAGCGGGAGACATCTACGAGCAGTACTTC. It codes for CASSLDRLAGDIYEQYF.

This clonotype has more than one count but fewer than ten. This sequence joins TRBV27 and TRBJ2-1, with a weak D call TRBD1 (5 bases). The V end was cut by 8 bases, the J end by 0 bases, with 11 bases between. The germline gives CDR1 MNHEY, CDR2 SMNVEV (reference sequence). This CDR3 has 14 amino acids. CDR3 DNA: TGTGCCAGCGGCCGACAGAGCTCCTACAATGAGCAGTTCTTC. Its protein is CASGRQSSYNEQFF.